Below, 5 T cell receptor beta chains from the same sample are listed, as sequenced in a study of CXCR3-negative and CXCR3-positive naive CD8 T cells. UMI-tagged TRB cDNA libraries were built via 5' RACE. Reanalyzing the 5' RACE reads, TCRdb keeps one entry per CDR3 protein, without DNA. This listing includes fewer than 90,000 distinct CDR3 sequences. The sequenced sample consisted of naive CXCR3- CD8+ T cells from blood. Subset reported: CD45RO-CCR7+CD27+CD95- naive CD8+ T cells lacking CXCR3 (TNR3-). Receptors originate from a human donor in good health. Some clones in this sample may be carry-over from other donors' samples.

CDR3 residues: CSAPVGDTEAFF. The rearrangement links TRBV29-1 to TRBJ1-1; TCRdb's D call of TRBD1 is untestable without DNA. The CDR3 is made up of 12 amino acids. CDR1 and CDR2 from the germline V gene are SQVTM and ANQGSEA.

The V call is TRBV5-8, the J call TRBJ1-2. CDR1 and CDR2 from the germline V gene are SGHTS and YDEGEE. The length of the CDR3 is 14 residues. The chain's CDR3 is CASSLYVRNYGYTF.

The V and J genes are TRBV11-2 and TRBJ2-6; TCRdb picks TRBD1, but there is no DNA to check that call. CDR3 length equals 18 residues. Germline CDR1 reads SGHAT; CDR2 reads FQNNGV. CDR3 amino acids: CASSRPGRHGSGANVLTF.

The chain's CDR3 is CASSYLSGRDTGELFF. The V and J genes are TRBV6-5 and TRBJ2-2; lacking DNA, the TRBD2 call made by TCRdb goes unchecked. The germline V gene encodes CDR1 MNHEY and CDR2 SVGAGI. CDR3 length: 16 amino acids.

V usage is TRBV29-1 and J usage is TRBJ1-2; TCRdb returns TRBD1, unconfirmable since there is no DNA. The germline V gene encodes CDR1 SQVTM and CDR2 ANQGSEA. The CDR3 spans 15 residues. The CDR3 protein is CSAPLAAYGDYGYTF.